The 2 T cell receptor beta chains listed next were all sequenced from one sample in a study of T cell responses to AZD1222 COVID-19 vaccine. Profiling relied on immunoSEQ multiplex PCR, and the TCRdb table lists in-frame clones only, not all of them. The sample yields roughly 120,000 clones, around 85% seen once. Sequenced here: peripheral blood, sampled 28 days after the second AZD1222 dose. All receptors derive from an adult who received the AZD1222 COVID-19 vaccine.

This clone was recorded once. V usage is TRBV28 and J usage is TRBJ1-2; D gene uncertain. The length of the CDR3 is 15 residues. Deletions cut 3 bases from V and 3 bases from J, with 14 bases between. The germline CDR1 and CDR2 sequences are MDHEN and SYDVKM. DNA for the CDR3: TGTGCCAGCAGTTTCAACGACCCTACCTACTATGGCTACACCTTC. This codes for CASSFNDPTYYGYTF.

This clone is a singleton in its sample. The CDR3 region is CASSSSGGTGDTQYF. CDR3 bases: TGCGCCAGCAGCTCAAGCGGGGGCACGGGGGATACGCAGTATTTT. This chain joins TRBV5-1 and TRBJ2-3, with 8 positions matching TRBD2. CDR3 length equals 15 residues. Germline V gene lookup returns CDR1 SGHRS and CDR2 YFSETQ. J gave up 6 bases and V 3 bases, and 9 bases lay outside the gene matches.